This TCR beta chain was obtained from a study of OX40 agonist ivuxolimab in advanced cancers. Assay used: immunoSEQ multiplex PCR; TCRdb lists only in-frame clones, some missing. The repertoire holds just over 95,000 clones, with about 85% as singletons. CDR1 LNHDA and CDR2 SQIVND come from the germline V gene (reference sequence). CDR3 size: 17 residues. V was pared by 5 bases and J by 2 bases, with 19 bases between. Material: CD4+ or CD8+ T cells sorted from blood, obtained in a trial of the OX40 agonist ivuxolimab. The sequence was collected from an adult with an advanced solid tumor such as melanoma, head and neck, liver or kidney cancer. The genes are TRBV19 and TRBJ2-1; D is perhaps TRBD2 (7 bases). CDR3 residues: CASSDTSDPGAYNEQFF. DNA of the CDR3: TGTGCCAGTAGTGATACTAGCGACCCAGGGGCCTACAATGAGCAGTTCTTC.